This TCR beta chain was sequenced for a study of blood T cell repertoires in COVID-19. The cohort comprised adults aged roughly 18 to 95 years residing in 24 US areas. Clinical history as reported by participants underpinned cohort assignment. This clone was counted a single time. CDR3 size: 12 residues. Germline V lookup: CDR1 LNHDA, CDR2 SQIVND (reference sequence). Trimming left V 5 bases short and J 8 bases short, with 12 bases between. Profiling relied on immunoSEQ multiplex PCR, and the TCRdb table lists in-frame clones only, not all of them. The table lists some 460,000 clones, 70% to 90% of them singletons.

This rearrangement joins TRBV19 to TRBJ1-2; no clear D gene. Material: PBMCs or T cells enriched from blood (not recorded which). The TCR comes from a young woman with acute COVID-19. CDR3 bases: TGTGCCAGTAGTTACTCCTCGGGAGGCTACACCTTC. Translation: CASSYSSGGYTF.